Listed here are 26 T cell receptor beta chains from one sample, sequenced in a study of PD-1 blockade in classical Hodgkin lymphoma. Relapses following autologous stem cell transplantation were seen in all patients, with brentuximab vedotin exposure varying. The protocol was immunoSEQ multiplex PCR, while the TCRdb copy is restricted to in-frame clones and leaves out a portion. This sample has around 99,000 clones, with 75% to 85% found just once. The source was peripheral blood mononuclear cells (PBMCs), collected before the second cycle of nivolumab. These receptors came from a human donor with classical Hodgkin lymphoma.

J is TRBJ2-5 and V is TRBV5-1; 15 bases are shared with TRBD2. The CDR3 loop spans 16 amino acids. CDR1 and CDR2 from the germline V gene are SGHRS and YFSETQ. V gave up 4 bases and J gave up 4 bases; unmatched junction bases: 5. CDR3 in amino acids: CASSPGLAGGGETQYF. As DNA, the CDR3 is TGCGCCAGCAGCCCGGGACTAGCGGGAGGTGGAGAGACCCAGTACTTC.

The rearrangement uses TRBV25-1 and TRBJ2-1; D remains unclear. V was shortened by 5 bases and J by 10 bases, with 12 bases between the two germline ends. The CDR3 runs 12 residues. Germline V gene sequence: CDR1 MGHDK, CDR2 SYGVNS. CDR3 in DNA: TGTGCCAGCAGTTTCTTGAGCTCCGAGCAGTTCTTC. Amino acid sequence: CASSFLSSEQFF.

This chain links TRBV5-4 with TRBJ2-3, with 8 bases aligning to TRBD2. The germline V gene encodes CDR1 SGHNT and CDR2 YYREEE (reference sequence). V gave up 1 base and J gave up 1 base; unmatched junction bases: 2. The CDR3 runs to 15 residues. The CDR3 protein is CASSLIGRGTDTQYF. The CDR3, as DNA: TGTGCCAGCAGCTTGATCGGGAGGGGCACAGATACGCAGTATTTT.

The CDR3 sequence is CATSGTSGIEQYF. The DNA for the CDR3 is TGTGCCACCTCCGGGACTAGCGGGATCGAGCAGTACTTC. The chain combines TRBV2 with TRBJ2-7, with 13 bases fitting TRBD2. The ends lost 10 bases at V and 6 bases at J; junction bases unmatched: 6. This CDR3 comprises 13 residues. CDR1 SNHLY and CDR2 FYNNEI come from the germline V gene. Full variable domain (missing parts from reference TRBV2 and TRBJ2-7): EPEVTQTPSHQVTQMGQEVILRCVPISNHLYFYWYRQILGQKVEFLVSFYNNEISEKSEIFDDQFSVERPDGSNFTLKIRSTKLEDSAMYFCATSGTSGIEQYFGPGTRLTVT.

The chain couples TRBV10-3 to TRBJ1-4; D unresolved. Trimming shortened V by 6 bases and J by 0 bases, and 8 bases separated the two germline ends. The CDR3 is 14 residues long. The germline CDR1 and CDR2 sequences are ENHRY and SYGVKD. CDR3 protein: CAIRPSATNEKLFF. For the CDR3, the DNA is TGTGCCATCAGGCCATCAGCAACTAATGAAAAACTGTTTTTT.

This clone was detected a few times. The CDR3 is CASSPTTSGVGTDTQYF. The CDR3 nucleotides are TGTGCCAGCAGCCCTACGACTAGCGGAGTGGGAACAGATACGCAGTATTTT. J is TRBJ2-3 and V is TRBV5-6, with 9 bases matching TRBD2. This CDR3 is built from 17 residues. V lost 4 bases to trimming and J lost 3 bases; unmatched junction nucleotides: 12. Germline V gives CDR1 SGHDT, CDR2 YYEEEE.

The DNA of the CDR3 is TGTGCCAGCAGCTTGGTAGGGCGGACGAACTATGGCTACACCTTC. This gives the protein CASSLVGRTNYGYTF. The chain recombines TRBV5-4 with TRBJ1-2; D remains ambiguous. CDR1 is SGHNT and CDR2 is YYREEE in the germline V gene (reference sequence). The CDR3 is made up of 15 amino acids. V dropped 0 bases and J dropped 2 bases, with 11 bases sitting between them. Drawing the rest from reference TRBV5-4 and TRBJ1-2, the complete variable domain is ETGVTQSPTHLIKTRGQQVTLRCSSQSGHNTVSWYQQALGQGPQFIFQYYREEENGRGNFPPRFSGLQFPNYSSELNVNALELDDSALYLCASSLVGRTNYGYTFGSGTRLTVV.

CDR3 protein: CASSLGLAGGTYNEQFF. CDR3 nucleotide sequence: TGTGCCAGCAGCTTGGGACTAGCGGGAGGGACCTACAATGAGCAGTTCTTC. The chain has TRBV7-2 and TRBJ2-1; 16 positions agree with TRBD2. The trim removed 3 bases at V and 2 bases at J, leaving 1 base unmatched. Germline CDR1 SGHTA, CDR2 FQGNSA. CDR3 length equals 17 residues.

The CDR3 bases are TGTGCCAGTATTGGGGCCCCTAAGACAGGGGGCTACAATGAGCAGTTCTTC. This codes for CASIGAPKTGGYNEQFF. This chain uses TRBV19 with TRBJ2-1; TRBD1 matches 9 bases. The germline CDR1 and CDR2 sequences are LNHDA and SQIVND (reference sequence). This CDR3 spans 17 amino acids. Germline trimming cut 7 bases from V and 3 bases from J; bases unmatched to any gene: 13.

The count of this clone is one. CDR3 coding DNA: TGTGCCAGCTCACCATACTCTAGCGGGAGTAGCGAGCAGTACTTC. It codes for CASSPYSSGSSEQYF. V gene TRBV18 combines with J gene TRBJ2-7, with TRBD2 matching over 10 bases. V lost 2 bases, J lost 6 bases, and 7 bases stayed unmatched. There are 15 residues in the CDR3. CDR1 is KGHSH, CDR2 LQKENI, per germline.

The chain has TRBV6-6 and TRBJ2-7; 9 bases are shared with TRBD2. V lost 3 bases and J lost 9; bases outside the gene matches: 6. Germline CDR1 reads MNHNY; CDR2 reads SVGAGI (reference sequence). The CDR3 sequence is 13 residues long. The CDR3 sequence is CASSYAGGARQYF. CDR3 DNA sequence: TGTGCCAGCAGTTATGCGGGGGGGGCTCGGCAGTACTTC.

The chain recombines TRBV5-6 with TRBJ2-5; D possibly matches TRBD1 or TRBD2 (5 bases each). The CDR3 has 15 amino acids. V was clipped by 2 bases and J by 2 bases, with 13 bases between them. The germline CDR1 and CDR2 sequences are SGHDT and YYEEEE. CDR3 in DNA: TGTGCCAGCAGCTTTAGGGGACGGGGACAAGAGACCCAGTACTTC. The encoded protein is CASSFRGRGQETQYF.

The rearrangement joins TRBV7-6 to TRBJ2-3, with 11 bases aligning to TRBD2. Per germline, CDR1 SGHVS and CDR2 FNYEAQ. The CDR3 totals 16 residues. With V trimmed by 2 bases and J by 3 bases, 4 bases remained unmatched. The CDR3 here is CASSLLAGGETDTQYF. Here the CDR3 DNA reads TGTGCCAGCAGCTTACTAGCGGGAGGCGAGACAGATACGCAGTATTTT.

The count of this clone is one. The chain combines TRBV6-1 with TRBJ1-4, with 8 nucleotides matching TRBD1. V shed 1 base, J shed 2 bases, and the junction held 6 bases outside the gene matches. The CDR3 contains 17 residues. From germline, CDR1 is MNHNS and CDR2 SASEGT. This CDR3 reads CASSEVRRTGTNEKLFF. Written as DNA, the CDR3 is TGTGCCAGCAGTGAAGTGAGAAGGACAGGGACTAATGAAAAACTGTTTTTT.

The chain combines TRBV10-3 with TRBJ2-2; 7 bases match TRBD2. Germline CDR1 ENHRY, CDR2 SYGVKD. V lost 2 bases and J lost 7; bases outside the gene matches: 7. The CDR3 contains 15 residues. The CDR3 DNA sequence: TGTGCCATCAGTGAGGGCCCGACGGGGGGCGGGGAGCTGTTTTTT. Amino acids: CAISEGPTGGGELFF.

A single count supports this clone. The rearrangement uses TRBV11-3 and TRBJ2-7, with D uncertain. V was pared by 6 bases and J by 2 bases, with 11 bases between. Germline lookup yields CDR1 SGHNT and CDR2 YENEEA. CDR3 length: 13 amino acids. CDR3 in DNA: TGTGCCAGCAGACCCCCTGGTCCCTACGAGCAGTACTTC. As protein: CASRPPGPYEQYF.

This clone was counted between two and nine times. Written as DNA, the CDR3 is TGTGCCATCAGTGAGTCGAGCGGCTACTATGGCTACACCTTC. It is translated as CAISESSGYYGYTF. V gene TRBV10-3 combines with J gene TRBJ1-2, with no clear D. Germline CDR1 reads ENHRY; CDR2 reads SYGVKD. The CDR3 runs to 14 residues. V lost 0 bases to trimming and J lost 3 bases, with 8 bases between them.

This clone was detected a few times. The gene calls are TRBV19 and TRBJ1-2, with 10 positions matching TRBD1. The J segment lost 7 bases and the V segment lost 10 bases, leaving 6 bases of the junction unmatched. Germline V lookup: CDR1 LNHDA, CDR2 SQIVND (reference sequence). This CDR3 has 12 residues. The CDR3 coding sequence is TGTGCCACCGGCGACAGGGGGCTTGGCTACACCTTC. Translating it yields CATGDRGLGYTF.

J is TRBJ2-1 and V is TRBV29-1, with D hard to call. Trimming shortened V by 2 bases and J by 4 bases, and 12 bases separated the two germline ends. CDR3 length: 14 residues. CDR1 is SQVTM and CDR2 is ANQGSEA in the germline V gene. The CDR3 region is CSVEIGPGYNEQFF. The CDR3 DNA reads TGCAGCGTTGAAATCGGCCCCGGGTACAATGAGCAGTTCTTC.

The rearrangement uses TRBV14 and TRBJ1-2; a weak D match, TRBD1 (5 bases). This CDR3 region has 13 residues. Germline CDR1 SGHDN, CDR2 FVKESK. Trimming stripped 1 base from V and 4 bases from J, with 7 bases between. CDR3: CASSQVGVYGYTF. The CDR3 nucleotides are TGTGCCAGCAGCCAAGTAGGGGTCTATGGCTACACCTTC.

This chain links TRBV5-6 with TRBJ2-7; D possibly matches TRBD1 or TRBD2 (5 bases each). The CDR3 totals 15 residues. Trimming shortened V by 0 bases and J by 4 bases, and 14 bases separated the two germline ends. Germline assignment: CDR1 SGHDT and CDR2 YYEEEE. The CDR3 sequence is CASSLVGRIEYEQYF. CDR3 DNA: TGTGCCAGCAGCTTGGTGGGACGAATAGAGTACGAGCAGTACTTC.

This sequence joins TRBV29-1 and TRBJ2-1; 10 bases match TRBD2. This CDR3 contains 14 residues. Germline lookup yields CDR1 SQVTM and CDR2 ANQGSEA. The V and J ends lost 8 bases and 7 bases, in that order; junction bases with no gene match: 11. Here the CDR3 reads CSCGLAGVTNEQFF. The CDR3 DNA reads TGCAGCTGCGGCCTAGCGGGGGTAACTAATGAGCAGTTCTTC.

The chain employs TRBV6-5 and TRBJ1-1; no clear D. There are 14 residues in the CDR3. Germline V gene lookup returns CDR1 MNHEY and CDR2 SVGAGI. V was shortened by 9 bases and J by 0 bases, with 14 bases between the two germline ends. The chain's CDR3 is CASTASRLNTEAFF. In DNA form, the CDR3 reads TGTGCCAGTACCGCCAGCAGATTGAACACTGAAGCTTTCTTT.

The J gene is TRBJ2-7, the V gene TRBV18; 7 positions agree with TRBD2. The length of the CDR3 is 16 residues. The V segment lost 2 bases and the J segment 3 bases; nucleotides outside the gene matches: 10. Germline CDR1 KGHSH, CDR2 LQKENI. CDR3 in DNA: TGTGCCAGCTCACCAGGGAGTCAAGCGGGGAGCTACGAGCAGTACTTC. Residues: CASSPGSQAGSYEQYF. The variable domain in full, completed from reference TRBV18 and TRBJ2-7, reads NAGVMQNPRHLVRRRGQEARLRCSPMKGHSHVYWYRQLPEEGLKFMVYLQKENIIDESGMPKERFSAEFPKEGPSILRIQQVVRGDSAAYFCASSPGSQAGSYEQYFGPGTRLTVT.

J is TRBJ2-7 and V is TRBV15, with TRBD1 matching over 9 bases. J was trimmed by 6 bases and V by 0 bases; bases with no gene match: 9. Germline assignment: CDR1 LNHNV and CDR2 YYDKDF (reference sequence). This CDR3 is built from 16 residues. The CDR3 is CATSRDLMTGGGEQYF. Written as DNA, the CDR3 is TGTGCCACCAGCAGAGATCTAATGACAGGGGGTGGCGAGCAGTACTTC. Complete variable domain (other parts from reference TRBV15 and TRBJ2-7): DAMVIQNPRYQVTQFGKPVTLSCSQTLNHNVMYWYQQKSSQAPKLLFHYYDKDFNNEADTPDNFQSRRPNTSFCFLDIRSPGLGDTAMYLCATSRDLMTGGGEQYFGPGTRLTVT.

This clone showed up just a few times. The chain combines TRBV27 with TRBJ1-2, with a possible D match to TRBD1 (6 bases). Between the trimmed V and J ends, which lost 5 bases and 0 bases, there was a span of 13 bases. The CDR3 length is 15 residues. Germline lookup yields CDR1 MNHEY and CDR2 SMNVEV (reference sequence). This chain's CDR3 is CASSTSRGANYGYTF. The DNA for the CDR3 is TGTGCCAGCAGTACCTCCAGGGGTGCTAACTATGGCTACACCTTC.